This TCR beta chain stems from a study of cytomegalovirus exposure and HLA in healthy donors. The overall study: Among a few hundred genotyped donors, more than 65% fell in the Caucasian-associated ancestry cluster.

Study-level points and caveats: Reports indicate that TCR beta sequences accurately predicted the HLA-A and HLA-B alleles of most subjects. The sole available immune exposure information was CMV serostatus.

Germline-derived CDR1 and CDR2 are SGDLS and YYNGEE. V was pared by 2 bases and J by 5 bases, with 7 bases of the junction left unmatched. This CDR3 comprises 16 residues. Samples came from healthy bone marrow donors. The PCR contained 60 Vbeta and 13 Jbeta primers. Clones were sequenced by immunoSEQ multiplex PCR, and TCRdb holds only the in-frame ones, with some missing. The table lists around 270,000 clones, 75% to 90% of them singletons. The sample holds one count of this clone. Its antigen is as yet unknown. J is TRBJ1-4 and V is TRBV9; 9 bases match TRBD1. This clonotype was sampled from a girl aged 2-10 years in good health and CMV-seronegative. The sample comprised PBMCs. DNA of the CDR3: TGTGCCAGCAGCGTTGACCCCGGGACAGGGAATGAAAAACTGTTTTTT. Its protein is CASSVDPGTGNEKLFF.